This T cell receptor (beta chain) was recorded in a study of T cells in Graves' hyperthyroidism and ophthalmopathy. General observations from the study: Blood samples included most of the expanded thyroid clonotypes exceeding 0.001. Model predictions of ophthalmopathy came a median around 6.5 months before onset.

This clonotype was counted between two and nine times. Its antigen is as yet unknown. The study included ophthalmopathy patients with Clinical Activity Score at least 3, NOSPECS grade at least 4 and duration under 3 months. This sample holds PBMCs from 9.5 to 10 ml fresh peripheral blood. V was trimmed by 3 bases and J by 2 bases, leaving 5 bases between them. Germline CDR1 SQVTM, CDR2 ANQGSEA. The CDR3 runs to 12 residues. RNA transcripts served as the template for amplifying TCR beta CDR3 regions. The HTBI primer set drove a first-round RT-PCR of the TCR CDR3. TCRdb reprocessed the multiplex PCR reads with MiXCR, giving one entry per CDR3 protein. The table records fewer than 350,000 distinct CDR3 sequences, roughly a fifth of them present only once.

This TCR derives from a man aged 50-59 years with Graves' ophthalmopathy. The sample consisted of blood. V is TRBV29-1 and J is TRBJ2-1; tentative D call: TRBD2 (5 bases). The CDR3 sequence is CSVDGTYNEQFF. For the CDR3, the DNA is TGCAGCGTTGACGGGACCTACAATGAGCAGTTCTTC.